This T cell receptor beta chain appears in the sequencing data of a study of shared clonotypes between healthy human individuals. Per germline, CDR1 SGDLS and CDR2 YYNGEE. The V end lost 0 bases, the J end lost 4 bases, and 10 bases lay between the germline ends. This CDR3 spans 14 amino acids. This clone was counted between two and nine times. The repertoire was sequenced with immunoSEQ multiplex PCR; TCRdb's copy has only in-frame clones and lacks some. Of hundreds of thousands of clones listed, 90% to 96% were seen once; the top ten hold roughly 0.06%. This TCR was recovered from a woman in her thirties in good health. Sample: naive CD4+ T cells sorted from blood. Subset given: CD45RA+ positively selected. The chain couples TRBV9 to TRBJ2-5; no clear D gene. CDR3 residues: CASSVEVGRETQYF. CDR3 coding DNA: TGTGCCAGCAGCGTAGAGGTAGGGCGAGAGACCCAGTACTTC.